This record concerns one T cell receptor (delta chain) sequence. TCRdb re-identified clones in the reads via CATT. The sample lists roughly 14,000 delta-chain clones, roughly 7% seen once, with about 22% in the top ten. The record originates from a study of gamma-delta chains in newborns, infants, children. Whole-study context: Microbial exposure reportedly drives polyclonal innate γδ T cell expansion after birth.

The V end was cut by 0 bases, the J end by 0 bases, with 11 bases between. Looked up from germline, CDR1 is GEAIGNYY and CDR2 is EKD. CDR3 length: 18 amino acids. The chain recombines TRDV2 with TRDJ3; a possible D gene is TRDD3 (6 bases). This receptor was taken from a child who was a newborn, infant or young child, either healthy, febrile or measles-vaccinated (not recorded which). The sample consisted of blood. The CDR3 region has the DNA TGTGCCTGTGACACCGTGGGATATGGCTCCTGGGACACCCGACAGATGTTTTTC. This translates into CACDTVGYGSWDTRQMFF.